One and the same sample provided the 28 T cell receptor beta chains below, sequenced in a study of T-cell reconstitution after alpha-beta-depleted transplantation in children. During its preparation, the TCRbeta library received unique molecular identifiers. TCRdb re-derived calls from the PCR reads in MiXCR, one entry per CDR3 protein. The table includes about 610,000 distinct CDR3 sequences, roughly a tenth detected once. This specimen was PBMCs from the stem cell graft donor, taken from the stem cell graft. Receptors originate from a human donor who donated a stem cell graft to a child with acute myeloid leukemia.

In its sample, this clonotype was seen a few times. The rearrangement joins TRBV7-9 to TRBJ2-7; D is ambiguous. The CDR3 consists of 11 residues. In germline, CDR1 is SEHNR, CDR2 FQNEAQ (reference sequence). The V end was cut by 10 bases, the J end by 5 bases, with 12 bases between. DNA for the CDR3: TGTGCCATCACGACACGGGACGAGCAGTACTTC. Translating gives CAITTRDEQYF.

This clonotype was detected many times. The chain has TRBV6-1 and TRBJ1-1, with D possibly TRBD1 on 5 matching bases. CDR1 and CDR2 from the germline V gene are MNHNS and SASEGT. Trimming cost V 4 bases and J 4 bases, with 16 bases left between them. The CDR3 has 15 residues. CDR3 DNA sequence: TGTGCCAGCAGTGGGATAGGGGCACGGGGCACTGAAGCTTTCTTT. Residues: CASSGIGARGTEAFF.

This clonotype showed up just a few times. The genes are TRBV7-2 and TRBJ2-5; 9 nucleotides line up with TRBD2. The length of the CDR3 is 17 residues. Germline CDR1 SGHTA, CDR2 FQGNSA. Trimming took 5 bases from V and 1 from J; bases not matched to a gene: 11. CDR3 nucleotides: TGTGCCAGCAGCCCCGGGGCACTAGCGGGTTCCCAAGAGACCCAGTACTTC. Translation: CASSPGALAGSQETQYF.

Only a few counts were recorded for this clonotype. The chain employs TRBV20-1 and TRBJ2-3; 10 nucleotides match TRBD2. V lost 2 bases and J lost 6; bases outside the gene matches: 11. Looked up from germline, CDR1 is DFQATT and CDR2 is SNEGSKA (reference sequence). CDR3 length: 16 residues. CDR3 amino acids: CSARPRTSGGGDTQYF. CDR3 nucleotides: TGCAGTGCTAGACCTCGGACTAGCGGAGGCGGGGATACGCAGTATTTT.

This clonotype was counted between two and nine times. The chain is built from TRBV7-3 and TRBJ1-2, with D hard to call. Per the germline V gene, CDR1 is SGHTA and CDR2 is FQGTGA. Trimming left V 5 bases short and J 5 bases short, with 18 bases between. The CDR3 extends over 15 amino acids. This chain's CDR3 is CASSPGGGSEYGYTF. CDR3 in DNA: TGTGCCAGCAGCCCCGGTGGAGGGTCTGAGTATGGCTACACCTTC.

This clonotype was detected only a few times. This chain uses TRBV29-1 with TRBJ1-2, with unresolved D. This CDR3 has 12 residues. Germline CDR1 is SQVTM and CDR2 is ANQGSEA. Trimming took off 0 bases at V and 8 bases at J, with 10 bases between the two ends. CDR3 in DNA: TGCAGCGTTGAAGATTTGGAGGAGGGCTACACCTTC. Its protein product is CSVEDLEEGYTF.

A few counts support this clonotype. The chain is built from TRBV10-3 and TRBJ2-7, with TRBD2 matching over 7 bases. Germline V gene data show CDR1 as ENHRY and CDR2 as SYGVKD. The CDR3 runs to 15 residues. With V trimmed by 6 bases and J by 6 bases, 14 bases remained unmatched. The CDR3 sequence is CAISREAGYYGEQYF. CDR3 bases: TGTGCCATCAGCCGGGAGGCGGGCTATTACGGCGAGCAGTACTTC.

This clonotype was counted between two and nine times. This chain connects TRBV6-1 to TRBJ2-5; D gene uncertain. Germline V gene data show CDR1 as MNHNS and CDR2 as SASEGT. V was cut by 1 base and J by 1 base, with 16 bases left in between. The CDR3 is 17 residues long. The DNA for the CDR3 is TGTGCCAGCAGTGAAGGACACACGAGAATAACCCAAGAGACCCAGTACTTC. Amino acid sequence: CASSEGHTRITQETQYF.

This clonotype was counted a few times. The chain combines TRBV5-1 with TRBJ1-6, with 9 bases that match TRBD1. With 0 bases clipped from V and 9 bases from J, the junction kept 13 bases outside the gene matches. Germline values: CDR1 SGHRS, CDR2 YFSETQ. The CDR3 covers 18 residues. Written as DNA, the CDR3 is TGCGCCAGCAGCTTGGCTGGACCGGGACAGGGAATAATTTCACCCCTCCACTTT. This sequence encodes CASSLAGPGQGIISPLHF.

The chain employs TRBV20-1 and TRBJ2-1; D might be TRBD1 (6 bases). CDR3 size: 16 residues. Germline loops: CDR1 DFQATT, CDR2 SNEGSKA (reference sequence). The V end lost 3 bases, the J end lost 6 bases, and 21 bases lay between the germline ends. The CDR3 loop is CSASLGQGSWGNEQFF. CDR3 nucleotides: TGCAGTGCTAGTCTGGGACAAGGGTCGTGGGGCAATGAGCAGTTCTTC.

The chain combines TRBV29-1 with TRBJ1-1; maybe TRBD1 (6 bases). V was shortened by 4 bases and J by 1 base, with 13 bases between the two germline ends. The CDR3 extends over 14 amino acids. Germline V gives CDR1 SQVTM, CDR2 ANQGSEA. CDR3 sequence (DNA): TGCAGCGTTGGAGGGGACACCAAGAACACTGAAGCTTTCTTT. Residues: CSVGGDTKNTEAFF. Variable domain in full (rest from reference TRBV29-1 and TRBJ1-1): SAVISQKPSRDICQRGTSLTIQCQVDSQVTMMFWYRQQPGQSLTLIATANQGSEATYESGFVIDKFPISRPNLTFSTLTVSNMSPEDSSIYLCSVGGDTKNTEAFFGQGTRLTVV.

There are many counts of this clonotype. The rearrangement uses TRBV10-3 and TRBJ2-2; D is undetermined. The CDR3 runs to 16 residues. Trimming cost V 3 bases and J 1 base, with 12 bases left between them. The germline V gene has CDR1 ENHRY and CDR2 SYGVKD. The CDR3 here is CAISDSGLRNTGELFF. The CDR3, as DNA: TGTGCCATCAGTGACTCGGGTCTTCGGAACACCGGGGAGCTGTTTTTT.

The CDR3 DNA sequence: TGTGCCAGCAGTGAAGGAGGGACAGTCAATCAGCCCCAGCATTTT. Translation: CASSEGGTVNQPQHF. The chain is built from TRBV6-1 and TRBJ1-5; 7 positions match TRBD1. This CDR3 contains 15 residues. Looked up from germline, CDR1 is MNHNS and CDR2 is SASEGT. V shed 1 base and J 3 bases; nucleotides not matched to a gene: 3.

The gene calls are TRBV27 and TRBJ2-5, with 9 bases fitting TRBD2. V dropped 2 bases and J dropped 5; count of bases not matched to a gene: 9. CDR1 and CDR2 (germline): MNHEY, SMNVEV (reference sequence). This CDR3 spans 16 amino acids. CDR3 in amino acids: CASSLVAGGPRETQYF. In DNA form, the CDR3 reads TGTGCCAGCAGTTTAGTGGCGGGAGGGCCCCGGGAGACCCAGTACTTC.

The chain has TRBV5-1 and TRBJ2-3; TRBD2 matches at 8 bases. The J segment lost 2 bases and the V segment lost 4 bases, leaving 9 bases of the junction unmatched. There are 16 residues in the CDR3. Per the germline V gene, CDR1 is SGHRS and CDR2 is YFSETQ. CDR3 loop: CASSDPRAGATDTQYF. DNA of the CDR3: TGCGCCAGCAGCGATCCTCGAGCGGGAGCCACAGATACGCAGTATTTT.

This clonotype was seen more than once but under ten times. The V call is TRBV7-9, the J call TRBJ2-2; D ambiguous. V shed 8 bases and J shed 7 bases, with 14 bases lying between them. The V gene's germline CDR1 is SEHNR and CDR2 FQNEAQ (reference sequence). CDR3 length: 13 residues. CDR3 amino acids: CASADPLYGELFF. The CDR3 DNA reads TGTGCCAGCGCCGACCCTTTGTACGGGGAGCTGTTTTTT.

This clonotype was detected many times. The V gene is TRBV11-1, the J gene TRBJ2-7; TRBD2 aligns across 9 bases. The CDR3 has 15 residues. Unmatched junction bases numbered 7, after V lost 5 bases and J lost 2 bases. From germline, CDR1 is SGHAT and CDR2 FQDESV (reference sequence). This CDR3 reads CASSTTTSGPYEQYF. As DNA, the CDR3 is TGTGCCAGCAGCACGACGACTAGCGGACCCTACGAGCAGTACTTC.

This clonotype was seen many times. CDR3 nucleotides: TGTGCCAGCTTCGACAGGGGAACCCAAGAGACCCAGTACTTC. Its protein is CASFDRGTQETQYF. The chain has TRBV7-9 and TRBJ2-5; 8 bases match TRBD1. Germline lookup yields CDR1 SEHNR and CDR2 FQNEAQ (reference sequence). Trimming at V came to 8 bases and at J to 1 base, leaving 6 bases not matched to a gene. CDR3 size: 14 residues.

The genes are TRBV5-4 and TRBJ2-1; 10 bases fit TRBD2. CDR3 length: 15 amino acids. CDR1 SGHNT and CDR2 YYREEE come from the germline V gene (reference sequence). V trimming: 4 bases; J trimming: 9 bases; junction bases outside the gene matches: 10. CDR3 residues: CASSRASGSFSEQFF. The CDR3 coding sequence is TGTGCCAGCAGCCGGGCTAGCGGGAGTTTTAGTGAGCAGTTCTTC.

This clonotype came up many times. The rearrangement joins TRBV27 to TRBJ2-1; no clear D. The V and J ends lost 7 bases and 7 bases respectively, with 23 bases between them. The CDR3 runs 16 residues. In germline, CDR1 is MNHEY, CDR2 SMNVEV (reference sequence). The CDR3 loop is CASTSRPRSEMNEQFF. The DNA for the CDR3 is TGTGCCAGCACTTCCCGTCCGCGGTCGGAGATGAATGAGCAGTTCTTC.

In its sample, this clonotype was seen a few times. This CDR3 is CASRPHSGNTIYF. The CDR3 region has the DNA TGTGCCAGCAGACCCCACTCTGGAAACACCATATATTTT. J is TRBJ1-3 and V is TRBV6-1; D unclear. V lost 6 bases to trimming and J lost 0 bases, with 6 bases between them. Germline V gene data show CDR1 as MNHNS and CDR2 as SASEGT. The CDR3 runs 13 residues.

This clonotype came up many times. The V and J genes are TRBV20-1 and TRBJ2-3; D not resolved. This CDR3 contains 12 residues. Trimming shortened V by 5 bases and J by 2 bases, and 8 bases separated the two germline ends. Germline lookup yields CDR1 DFQATT and CDR2 SNEGSKA (reference sequence). The DNA for the CDR3 is TGCAGTGCTCCGACTCACACAGATACGCAGTATTTT. This gives the protein CSAPTHTDTQYF.

This chain links TRBV20-1 with TRBJ2-1; no reliable D call. V lost 1 base and J 8 bases, leaving 6 bases between the germline ends. CDR1 is DFQATT, CDR2 SNEGSKA, per germline (reference sequence). CDR3 length: 11 amino acids. CDR3 in amino acids: CSARGVYEQFF. In nucleotides, the CDR3 is TGCAGTGCTAGAGGGGTTTATGAGCAGTTCTTC.

The rearrangement joins TRBV12-3 or TRBV12-4 to TRBJ2-1; TRBD1 is a possible D gene (6 bases). V was trimmed by 6 bases and J by 6 bases, leaving 18 bases between them. The CDR3 has 15 residues. CDR3 nucleotide sequence: TGTGCCAGCAGCTCCCGAGGGGGTACGGCCAATGAGCAGTTCTTC. It yields the protein CASSSRGGTANEQFF.

This clonotype was seen only a few times. The chain has TRBV3-1 and TRBJ2-7; 9 bases agree with TRBD2. This CDR3 is built from 16 residues. The junction had 11 bases not matched to a gene; V was cut back by 4 bases and J by 4 bases. Looked up from germline, CDR1 is LGHDT and CDR2 is YNNKEL (reference sequence). The CDR3 sequence is CASSPLGAGGSYEQYF. The CDR3 nucleotides are TGTGCCAGCAGCCCCTTAGGCGCGGGAGGGTCGTACGAGCAGTACTTC.

This clonotype appeared a few times. The rearrangement links TRBV20-1 to TRBJ2-1, with 8 bases aligning to TRBD1. The V gene end was trimmed by 1 base and the J gene end by 4 bases; junction bases not matched to a gene: 6. The CDR3 is 15 residues long. Germline CDR1 DFQATT, CDR2 SNEGSKA (reference sequence). CDR3 region: CSARASGGPYNEQFF. Here the CDR3 DNA reads TGCAGTGCTAGAGCGTCAGGGGGCCCTTACAATGAGCAGTTCTTC.

There are many counts of this clonotype. The chain uses TRBV4-1 and TRBJ2-1, with 11 bases identical to TRBD2. The CDR3 extends over 16 amino acids. V lost 0 bases and J lost 6; bases outside the gene matches: 4. Germline V gives CDR1 MGHRA, CDR2 YSYEKL. CDR3 in DNA: TGCGCCAGCAGCCAAGAACTAGCGGGAGTACGCAATGAGCAGTTCTTC. Amino acids: CASSQELAGVRNEQFF.

This clonotype occurred many times. J is TRBJ2-1 and V is TRBV6-1; TRBD2 is a possible D gene (6 bases). The CDR3 contains 16 residues. Per germline, CDR1 MNHNS and CDR2 SASEGT. V lost 11 bases and J 0 bases, leaving 20 bases between the germline ends. CDR3 nucleotides: TGTGCCGGTAAGAGGGATAGCGGCCTCTCCTACAATGAGCAGTTCTTC. As protein: CAGKRDSGLSYNEQFF.